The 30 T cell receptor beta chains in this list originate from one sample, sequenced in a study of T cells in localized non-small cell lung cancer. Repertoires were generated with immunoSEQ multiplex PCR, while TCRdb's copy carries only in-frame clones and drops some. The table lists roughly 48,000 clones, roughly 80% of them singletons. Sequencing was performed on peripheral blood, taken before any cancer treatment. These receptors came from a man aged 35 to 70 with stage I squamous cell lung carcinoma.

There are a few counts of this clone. The CDR3 DNA reads as TGTGCCAGCTCATCCCGGACAGGCGATCACTATGGCTACACCTTC. Encoded protein: CASSSRTGDHYGYTF. The genes are TRBV18 and TRBJ1-2, with 7 bases aligning to TRBD1. The CDR3 runs to 15 residues. V dropped 5 bases and J dropped 3; count of bases not matched to a gene: 9. Germline CDR1 reads KGHSH; CDR2 reads LQKENI.

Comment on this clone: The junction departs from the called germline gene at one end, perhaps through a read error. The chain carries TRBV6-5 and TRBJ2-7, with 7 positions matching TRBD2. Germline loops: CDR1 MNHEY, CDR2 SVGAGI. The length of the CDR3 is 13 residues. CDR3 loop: CASSYSRLSGEDF. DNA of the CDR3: TGTGCCAGCAGTTACTCGCGTTTGAGCGGGGAGGACTTC.

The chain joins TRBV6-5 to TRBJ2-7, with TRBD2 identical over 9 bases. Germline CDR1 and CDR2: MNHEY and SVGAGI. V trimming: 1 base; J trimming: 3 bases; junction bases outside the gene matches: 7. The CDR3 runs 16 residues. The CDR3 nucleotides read TGTGCCAGCAGTTACTGGACCGGGACTAGCTTCTACGAGCAGTACTTC. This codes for CASSYWTGTSFYEQYF.

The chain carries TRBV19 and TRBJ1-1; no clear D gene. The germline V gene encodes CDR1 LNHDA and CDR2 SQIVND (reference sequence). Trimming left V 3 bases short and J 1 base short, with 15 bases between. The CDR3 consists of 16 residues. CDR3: CASSIGPGQENTEAFF. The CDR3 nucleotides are TGTGCCAGTAGTATCGGTCCTGGCCAGGAGAACACTGAAGCTTTCTTT.

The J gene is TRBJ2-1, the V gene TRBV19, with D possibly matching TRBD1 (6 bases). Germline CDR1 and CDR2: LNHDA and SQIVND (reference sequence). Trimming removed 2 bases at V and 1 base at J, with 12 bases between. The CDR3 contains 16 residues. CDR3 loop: CASSISGTKSYNEQFF. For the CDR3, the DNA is TGTGCCAGTAGTATATCCGGGACAAAATCCTACAATGAGCAGTTCTTC.

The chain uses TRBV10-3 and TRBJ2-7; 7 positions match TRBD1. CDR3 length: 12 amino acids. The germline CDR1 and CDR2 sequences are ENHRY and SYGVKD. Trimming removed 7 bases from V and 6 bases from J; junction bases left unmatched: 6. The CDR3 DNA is TGTGCCATCACGACAGGGCAGGGCGAGCAGTACTTC. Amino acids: CAITTGQGEQYF.

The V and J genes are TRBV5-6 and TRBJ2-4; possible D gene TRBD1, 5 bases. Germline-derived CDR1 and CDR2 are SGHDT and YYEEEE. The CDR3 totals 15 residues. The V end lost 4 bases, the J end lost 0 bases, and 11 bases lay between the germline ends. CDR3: CASSGAQGAKNIQYF. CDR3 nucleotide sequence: TGTGCCAGCAGCGGCGCCCAGGGAGCCAAAAACATTCAGTACTTC.

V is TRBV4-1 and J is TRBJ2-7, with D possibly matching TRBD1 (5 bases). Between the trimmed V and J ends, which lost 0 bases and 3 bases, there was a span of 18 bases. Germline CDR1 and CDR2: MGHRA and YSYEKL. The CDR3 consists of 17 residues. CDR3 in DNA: TGCGCCAGCAGCCAAGATGAAAGGGGATCAGGCTACTACGAGCAGTACTTC. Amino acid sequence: CASSQDERGSGYYEQYF.

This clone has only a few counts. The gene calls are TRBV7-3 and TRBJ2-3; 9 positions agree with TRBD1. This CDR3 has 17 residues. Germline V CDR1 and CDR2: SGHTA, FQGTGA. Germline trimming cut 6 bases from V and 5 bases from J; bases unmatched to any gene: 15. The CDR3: CASRSPAAGQGVDTQYF. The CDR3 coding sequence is TGTGCCAGCAGGTCTCCCGCGGCGGGACAGGGCGTAGATACGCAGTATTTT.

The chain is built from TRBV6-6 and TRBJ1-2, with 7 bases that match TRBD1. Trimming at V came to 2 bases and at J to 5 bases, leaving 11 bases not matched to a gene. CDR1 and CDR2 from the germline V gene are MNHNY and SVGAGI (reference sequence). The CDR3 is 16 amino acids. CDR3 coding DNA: TGTGCCAGCAGTTACGCACGACAGGGCCCTAGGTATGGCTACACCTTC. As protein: CASSYARQGPRYGYTF.

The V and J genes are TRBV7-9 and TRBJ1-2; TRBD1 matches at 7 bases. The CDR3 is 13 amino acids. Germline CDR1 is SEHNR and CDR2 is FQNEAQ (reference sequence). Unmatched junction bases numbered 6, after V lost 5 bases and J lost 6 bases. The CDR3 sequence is CASSVTGVNGYTF. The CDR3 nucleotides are TGTGCCAGCAGCGTTACAGGGGTGAATGGCTACACCTTC.

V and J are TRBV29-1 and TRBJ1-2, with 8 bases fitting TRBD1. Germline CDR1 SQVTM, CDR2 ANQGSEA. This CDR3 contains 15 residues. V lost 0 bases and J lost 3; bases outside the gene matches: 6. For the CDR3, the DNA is TGCAGCGTTGAAGATCAGGGGGCTGGGGACTATGGCTACACCTTC. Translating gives CSVEDQGAGDYGYTF.

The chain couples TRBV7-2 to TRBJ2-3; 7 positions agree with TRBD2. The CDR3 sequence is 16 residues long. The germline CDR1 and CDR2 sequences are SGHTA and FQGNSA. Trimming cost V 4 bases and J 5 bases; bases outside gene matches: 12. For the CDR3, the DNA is TGTGCCAGCAGCTCCGCAGCGGGGACCGCCGGAGATACGCAGTATTTT. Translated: CASSSAAGTAGDTQYF.

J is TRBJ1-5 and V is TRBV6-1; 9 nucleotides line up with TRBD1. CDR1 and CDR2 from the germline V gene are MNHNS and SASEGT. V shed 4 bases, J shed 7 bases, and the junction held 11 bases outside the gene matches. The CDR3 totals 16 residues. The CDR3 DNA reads TGTGCCAGCAGTGCTTTCGGGACAGGGCTTGGCCAGCCCCAGCATTTT. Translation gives CASSAFGTGLGQPQHF.

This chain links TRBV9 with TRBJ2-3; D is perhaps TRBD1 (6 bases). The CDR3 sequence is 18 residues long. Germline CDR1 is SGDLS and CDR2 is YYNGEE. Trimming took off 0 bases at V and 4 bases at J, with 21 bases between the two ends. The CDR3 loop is CASSVAFRTEGISDTQYF. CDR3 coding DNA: TGTGCCAGCAGCGTAGCTTTCAGGACAGAGGGGATATCAGATACGCAGTATTTT.

The CDR3 spells CASSLNPGQGTDTQYF. For the CDR3, the DNA is TGTGCCAGCAGCCTCAATCCGGGACAGGGAACGGATACGCAGTATTTT. V and J are TRBV9 and TRBJ2-3; TRBD1 agrees at 9 bases. Germline CDR1 SGDLS, CDR2 YYNGEE. Germline trimming cut 4 bases from V and 6 bases from J; bases unmatched to any gene: 12. CDR3 length: 16 residues.

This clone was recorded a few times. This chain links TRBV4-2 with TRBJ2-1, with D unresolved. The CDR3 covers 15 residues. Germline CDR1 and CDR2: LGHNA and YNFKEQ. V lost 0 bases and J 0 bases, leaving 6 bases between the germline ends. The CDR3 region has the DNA TGTGCCAGCAGCCAAGAAGCCAGCTCCTACAATGAGCAGTTCTTC. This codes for CASSQEASSYNEQFF.

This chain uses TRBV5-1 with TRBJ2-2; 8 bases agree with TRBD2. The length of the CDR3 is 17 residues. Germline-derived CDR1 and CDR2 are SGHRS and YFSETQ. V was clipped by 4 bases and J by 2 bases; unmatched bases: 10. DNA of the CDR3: TGCGCCAGCAGCCCGCGGGGAGCGGGGGAAAACACCGGGGAGCTGTTTTTT. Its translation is CASSPRGAGENTGELFF.

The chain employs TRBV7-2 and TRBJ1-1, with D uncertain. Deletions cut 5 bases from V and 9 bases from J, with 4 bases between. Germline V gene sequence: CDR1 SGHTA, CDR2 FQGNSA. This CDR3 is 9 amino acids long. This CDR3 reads CASSPKAFF. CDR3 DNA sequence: TGTGCCAGCAGCCCGAAAGCTTTCTTT.

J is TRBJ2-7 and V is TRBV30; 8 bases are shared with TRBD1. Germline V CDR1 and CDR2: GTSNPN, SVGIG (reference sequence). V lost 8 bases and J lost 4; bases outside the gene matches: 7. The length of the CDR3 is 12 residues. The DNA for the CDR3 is TGTGCCGGCGGGACAGGTCGATACGAGCAGTACTTC. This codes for CAGGTGRYEQYF.

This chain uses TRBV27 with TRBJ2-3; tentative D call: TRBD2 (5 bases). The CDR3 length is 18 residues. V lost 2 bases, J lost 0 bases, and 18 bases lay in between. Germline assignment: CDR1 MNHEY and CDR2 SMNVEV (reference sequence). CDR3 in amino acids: CASSLRAVITTSTDTQYF. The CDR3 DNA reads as TGTGCCAGCAGTTTAAGAGCGGTGATCACTACTAGCACAGATACGCAGTATTTT.

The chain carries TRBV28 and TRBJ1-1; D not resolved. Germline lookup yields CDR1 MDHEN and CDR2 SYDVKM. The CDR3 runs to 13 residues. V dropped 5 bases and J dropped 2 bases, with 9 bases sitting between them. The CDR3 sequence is CASSRRRNTEAFF. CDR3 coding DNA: TGTGCCAGCAGTCGAAGGCGTAACACTGAAGCTTTCTTT.

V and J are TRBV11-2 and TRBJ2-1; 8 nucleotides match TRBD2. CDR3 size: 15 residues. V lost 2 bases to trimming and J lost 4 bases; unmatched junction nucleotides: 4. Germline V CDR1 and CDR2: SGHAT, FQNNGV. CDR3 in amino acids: CASSLSGGPYNEQFF. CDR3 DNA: TGTGCCAGCAGCTTAAGCGGGGGACCGTACAATGAGCAGTTCTTC.

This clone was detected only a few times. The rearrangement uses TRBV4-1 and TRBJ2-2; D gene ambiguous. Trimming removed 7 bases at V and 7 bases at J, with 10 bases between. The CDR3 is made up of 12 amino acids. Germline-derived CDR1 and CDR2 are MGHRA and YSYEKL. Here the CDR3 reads CASTGSGGELFF. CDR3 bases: TGCGCCAGCACTGGATCTGGCGGGGAGCTGTTTTTT.

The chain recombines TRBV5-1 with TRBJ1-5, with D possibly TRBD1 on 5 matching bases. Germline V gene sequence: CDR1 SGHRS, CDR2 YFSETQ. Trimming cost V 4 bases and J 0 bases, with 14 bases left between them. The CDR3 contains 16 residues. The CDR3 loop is CASSPEGPFSNQPQHF. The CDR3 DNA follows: TGCGCCAGCAGCCCCGAGGGACCGTTTAGCAATCAGCCCCAGCATTTT.

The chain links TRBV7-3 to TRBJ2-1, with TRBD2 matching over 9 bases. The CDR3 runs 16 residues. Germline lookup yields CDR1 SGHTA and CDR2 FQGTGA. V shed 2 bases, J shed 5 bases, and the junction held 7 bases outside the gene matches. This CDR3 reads CASSLGPSGGHNEQFF. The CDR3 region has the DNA TGTGCCAGCAGCTTAGGGCCCAGCGGGGGGCACAATGAGCAGTTCTTC.

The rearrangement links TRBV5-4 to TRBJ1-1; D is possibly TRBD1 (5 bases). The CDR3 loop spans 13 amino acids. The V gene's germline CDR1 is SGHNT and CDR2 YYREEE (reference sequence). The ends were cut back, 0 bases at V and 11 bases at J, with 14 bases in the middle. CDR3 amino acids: CASSLGAAREAFF. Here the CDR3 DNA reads TGTGCCAGCAGCTTGGGGGCGGCCAGGGAGGCTTTCTTT.

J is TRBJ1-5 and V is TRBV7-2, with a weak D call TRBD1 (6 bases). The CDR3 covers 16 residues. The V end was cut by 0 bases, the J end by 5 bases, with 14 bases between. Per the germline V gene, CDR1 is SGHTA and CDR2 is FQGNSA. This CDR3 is CASSLAGGGLDQPQHF. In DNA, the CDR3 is TGTGCCAGCAGCTTAGCGGGCGGGGGGCTGGATCAGCCCCAGCATTTT.

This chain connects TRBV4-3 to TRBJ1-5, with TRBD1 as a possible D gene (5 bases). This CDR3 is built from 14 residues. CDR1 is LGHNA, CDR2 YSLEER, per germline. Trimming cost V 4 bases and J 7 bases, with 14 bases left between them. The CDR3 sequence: CASSRTGVGQPQHF. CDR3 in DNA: TGCGCCAGCAGCCGAACAGGTGTTGGGCAGCCCCAGCATTTT.

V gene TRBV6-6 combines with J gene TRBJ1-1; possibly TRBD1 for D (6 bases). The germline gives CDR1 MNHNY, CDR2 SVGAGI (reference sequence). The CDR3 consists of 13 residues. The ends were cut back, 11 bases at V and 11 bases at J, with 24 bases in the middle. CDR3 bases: TGTGCCGGGGGGCCCAGGGCTCTTGGAGAGGCTTTCTTT. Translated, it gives CAGGPRALGEAFF.